This T cell receptor (beta chain) derives from a study of T cells after yellow fever vaccination. Study at large: SMART-Seq v4 Ultra Low Input served to prepare low-cell-number fractions.

MiXCR was run by TCRdb on the 5' RACE reads, yielding one entry per CDR3 protein. The sample includes a few hundred thousand distinct CDR3 sequences, about 19% seen only once; the top ten take about 13%. V was trimmed by 0 bases and J by 3 bases, leaving 12 bases between them. This CDR3 region has 17 residues. Per germline, CDR1 MNHEY and CDR2 SVGAGI. Study-level results: Bulk-population clonotypes that are abundant could appear as contaminants in FACS-sorted repertoires.

A word on this clonotype: Its antigen is unidentified.

This receptor was taken from a man between 25 and 39 years old who received the YFV17D yellow fever vaccine. Sequences were derived from PBMCs, sampled 15 days after the yellow fever booster vaccination. V usage is TRBV6-5 and J usage is TRBJ2-6; no firm D call. CDR3 loop: CASSYSNPGGGANVLTF. CDR3 DNA: TGTGCCAGCAGTTACTCGAACCCGGGCGGTGGGGCCAACGTCCTGACTTTC.